This TCR beta chain came from a study of T cell changes during pregnancy in multiple sclerosis. Only one count was recorded for this clone. Profiling relied on immunoSEQ multiplex PCR, and the TCRdb table lists in-frame clones only, not all of them. Of 60,000 to 95,000 clones listed, under 95% are singletons. The CDR3 loop spans 17 amino acids. From germline, CDR1 is LNHDA and CDR2 SQIVND (reference sequence). V shed 4 bases and J 2 bases; nucleotides not matched to a gene: 11. The sequenced sample was CD4+ T cells from peripheral blood mononuclear cells, obtained before pregnancy. The V gene is TRBV19, the J gene TRBJ1-5; 7 bases are a match to TRBD1. The receptor was derived from a female donor with multiple sclerosis, enrolled in a pregnancy study. The CDR3 DNA sequence: TGTGCCAGTAGTACTCGCCGGGACAGAGGGGGCAATCAGCCCCAGCATTTT. It encodes CASSTRRDRGGNQPQHF.